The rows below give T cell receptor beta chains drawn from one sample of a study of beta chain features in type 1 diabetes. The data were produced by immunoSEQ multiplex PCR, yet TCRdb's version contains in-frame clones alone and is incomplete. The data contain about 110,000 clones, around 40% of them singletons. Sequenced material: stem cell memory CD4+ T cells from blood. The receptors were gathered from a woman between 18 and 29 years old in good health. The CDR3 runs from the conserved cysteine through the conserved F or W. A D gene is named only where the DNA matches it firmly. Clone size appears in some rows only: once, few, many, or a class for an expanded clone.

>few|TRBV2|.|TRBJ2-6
TGTGCCAGCATTGGCAGGGGCTCCTCTGGGGCCAACGTCCTGACTTTC
CASIGRGSSGANVLTF
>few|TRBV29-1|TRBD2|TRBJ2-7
TGCAGCGTTGAAGACAATTCGGGAGGAAGCTCCTACGAGCAGTACTTC
CSVEDNSGGSSYEQYF
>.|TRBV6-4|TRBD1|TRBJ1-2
TGTGCCAGCAGTGAATCCGGGACAGGTGTTTATGGCTACACCTTC
CASSESGTGVYGYTF
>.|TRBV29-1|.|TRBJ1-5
TGCAGCGCGTTACACAGGGATAGCAATCAGCCCCAGCATTTT
CSALHRDSNQPQHF
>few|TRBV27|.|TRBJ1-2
TGTGCCAGCAGTTCCAACAGGGTATTTCGCACCTTC
CASSSNRVFRTF
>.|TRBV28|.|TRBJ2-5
TGTGCCAGCAGTTTTGGGCGCGCTGGGCGAGAGACCCAGTACTTC
CASSFGRAGRETQYF
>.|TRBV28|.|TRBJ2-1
TGTGCCAGCAGTTTTCAGCAGGGCTTCGGGAATGAGCAGTTCTTC
CASSFQQGFGNEQFF
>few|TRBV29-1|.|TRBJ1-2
TGCAGCGTATTAACAGGCCTGGGGGGCTACACCTTC
CSVLTGLGGYTF
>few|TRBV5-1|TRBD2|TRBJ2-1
TGCGCCAGCAGCTTGCCGGGACTAGCGGGAGGGCCGGTGCGTTACAATGAGCAGTTCTTC
CASSLPGLAGGPVRYNEQFF
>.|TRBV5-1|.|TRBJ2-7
TGCGCCAGCAGCTTGGTGCCGAGCTCCTACGAGCAGTACTTC
CASSLVPSSYEQYF
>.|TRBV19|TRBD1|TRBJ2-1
TGTGCCAGTAGAGGCAGGGGGTACAATGAGCAGTTCTTC
CASRGRGYNEQFF
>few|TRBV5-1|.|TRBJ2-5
TGCGCCAGCAGCTTGGAAGGGGGAGGGCTCGAGACCCAGTACTTC
CASSLEGGGLETQYF
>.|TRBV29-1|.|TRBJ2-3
TGCAGTATCTCCGGGCAGGGGGGTTCAGATACGCAGTATTTT
CSISGQGGSDTQYF
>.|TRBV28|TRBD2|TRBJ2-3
TGTGCCAGCAGTTTATATCCCCCGGGGACTAGCGGGAGAAGGCTAGATACGCAGTATTTT
CASSLYPPGTSGRRLDTQYF
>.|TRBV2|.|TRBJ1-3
TGTGCCAGCAGTGAAAGCCCGGGAAACACCATATATTTT
CASSESPGNTIYF
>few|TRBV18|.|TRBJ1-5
TGTGCCAGCTCACCACAGGCAGGGGACCAGAATCAGCCCCAGCATTTT
CASSPQAGDQNQPQHF
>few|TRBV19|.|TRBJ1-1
TGTGCCAGTACCCAGGGCGGGGGCTGGGAAGCTTTCTTT
CASTQGGGWEAFF
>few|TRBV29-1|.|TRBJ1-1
TGCAGCGGCGGGGCCGGTAGGATGAACACTGAAGCTTTCTTT
CSGGAGRMNTEAFF
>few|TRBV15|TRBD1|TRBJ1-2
TGTGCCACCAGCAGAGATCGGGTCCGGACAGGGGGCGCGGGCTATGGCTACACCTTC
CATSRDRVRTGGAGYGYTF
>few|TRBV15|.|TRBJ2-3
TGTGCCACCAGCAGAGGGTTAGGAGGTGGCACAGATACGCAGTATTTT
CATSRGLGGGTDTQYF
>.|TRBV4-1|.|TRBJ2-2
TGCGCCAGCAGCCATCGAGAACAGGTCAGCACCGGGGAGCTGTTTTTT
CASSHREQVSTGELFF
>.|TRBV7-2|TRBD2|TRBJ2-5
TGTGCCAGCAGCATGCGGACTAGCGTCGAGACCCAGTACTTC
CASSMRTSVETQYF
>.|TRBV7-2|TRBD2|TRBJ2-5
TGTGCCAGCAGCTTCTCGGGACTAGCGAGTGAGACCCAGTACTTC
CASSFSGLASETQYF
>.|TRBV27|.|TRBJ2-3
TGTGCCAGCAGTCCCAGTAGCACAGATACGCAGTATTTT
CASSPSSTDTQYF
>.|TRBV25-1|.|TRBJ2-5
TGTGCCAGCAGTGGAGGGTTTCATTCGTTCGGCCAAGAGACCCAGTACTTC
CASSGGFHSFGQETQYF
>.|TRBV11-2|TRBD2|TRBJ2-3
TGTGCCAGCACCCTCAGACCAACCTCCGGGACTAACACAGATACGCAGTATTTT
CASTLRPTSGTNTDTQYF
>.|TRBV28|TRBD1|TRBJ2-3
TGTGCCAGCAGTTCCGGGACAGGGGTCCCGGATACGCAGTATTTT
CASSSGTGVPDTQYF
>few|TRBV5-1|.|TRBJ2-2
TGCGCCAGCAGCTTGGGGGCTGCGAACACCGGGGAGCTGTTTTTT
CASSLGAANTGELFF
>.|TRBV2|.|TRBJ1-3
TGTGCCAGCAGTGATCCGGGCACCATATATTTT
CASSDPGTIYF
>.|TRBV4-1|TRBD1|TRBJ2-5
TGCGCCAGCAGCCGAGGGCTCCTTAACAGGGGAGAGACCCAGTACTTC
CASSRGLLNRGETQYF
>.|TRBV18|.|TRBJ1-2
TGTGCCAGCTCTCCGGGATCTAACTATGGCTACACCTTC
CASSPGSNYGYTF
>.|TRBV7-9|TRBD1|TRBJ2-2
TGTGCCAGCAGCTTTACTTCCGGGACAGGGACCGGGGAGCTGTTTTTT
CASSFTSGTGTGELFF
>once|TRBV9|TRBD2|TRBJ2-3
TGTGCCAGCAGCGTTTTTGGGCGGGAGGCCAGCACAGATACGCAGTATTTT
CASSVFGREASTDTQYF
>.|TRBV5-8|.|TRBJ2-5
TGTGCCAGCAGCATCCTGGAGACCCAGTACTTC
CASSILETQYF
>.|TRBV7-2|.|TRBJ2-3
TGTGCCAGCAGCTTAGCAAGGCCTAGCGGCACAGATACGCAGTATTTT
CASSLARPSGTDTQYF
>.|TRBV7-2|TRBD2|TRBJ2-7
TGTGCCAGCAGCCCTAGCGGGAGCCACTACGAGCAGTACTTC
CASSPSGSHYEQYF
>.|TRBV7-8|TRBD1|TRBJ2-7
TGTGCCAGCAGCATAAGGACAGGGGGTAATTACGAGCAGTACTTC
CASSIRTGGNYEQYF
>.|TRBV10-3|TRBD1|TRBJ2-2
TGTGCCATCAGCTACATTCCAGGGGGGAACACCGGGGAGCTGTTTTTT
CAISYIPGGNTGELFF
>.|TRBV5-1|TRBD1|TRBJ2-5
TGCGCCAGCAGCCAGGGGACAGCCCAAGAGACCCAGTACTTC
CASSQGTAQETQYF
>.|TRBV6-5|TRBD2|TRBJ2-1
TGTGCCAGTTACCCGACTAGCGGTCATTACAATGAGCAGTTCTTC
CASYPTSGHYNEQFF
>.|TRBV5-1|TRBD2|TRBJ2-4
TGCGCCAGCAGCTTGGGTCCGGGGGGCATTCAGTACTTC
CASSLGPGGIQYF
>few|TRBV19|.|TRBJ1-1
TGTGCCAGTAGTAACAGCCTGAACACTGAAGCTTTCTTT
CASSNSLNTEAFF
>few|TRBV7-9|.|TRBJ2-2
TGTGCCAGCAGCCTGCGACTCGCCGGGGAGCTGTTTTTT
CASSLRLAGELFF
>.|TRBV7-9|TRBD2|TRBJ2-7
TGTGCCAGCAGCTCCGGGACTAGCGGGAGGCAGTACTTC
CASSSGTSGRQYF
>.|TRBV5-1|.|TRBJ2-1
TGCGCCAGCAGGACAGGAACCTACAATGAGCAGTTCTTC
CASRTGTYNEQFF
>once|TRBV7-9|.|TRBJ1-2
TGTGCCAGCAGCGAGGACAGCCTCAACTATGGCTACACCTTC
CASSEDSLNYGYTF
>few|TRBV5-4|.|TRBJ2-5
TGTGCCAGCAGGCCCGACTATATGCGAGAGACCCAGTACTTC
CASRPDYMRETQYF
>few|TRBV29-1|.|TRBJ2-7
TGCAGCGTTGAGGTTTGGGCAGGTTCCTACGAGCAGTACTTC
CSVEVWAGSYEQYF
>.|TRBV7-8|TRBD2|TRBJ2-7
TGTGCCAGCAGCTTAGGGCGGGGGACCTACGAGCAGTACTTC
CASSLGRGTYEQYF
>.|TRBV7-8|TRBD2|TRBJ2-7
TGTGCCAGCAGCCCTATCTCGGGGCTAGCGGGAGGGCCTTCCTACGAGCAGTACTTC
CASSPISGLAGGPSYEQYF
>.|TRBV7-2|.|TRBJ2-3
TGTGCCAGCAGCTTGACGGGAAGGGCTCTCACAGATACGCAGTATTTT
CASSLTGRALTDTQYF
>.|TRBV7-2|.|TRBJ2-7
TGTGCCAGCAGCTTGGGGGCTTGGCGGGAGCAGTACTTC
CASSLGAWREQYF
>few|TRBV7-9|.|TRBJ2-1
TGTGCCAGCAGCCCCCAGAGGAATGAGCAGTTCTTC
CASSPQRNEQFF